This T cell receptor (beta chain) stems from a study of cytomegalovirus exposure and HLA in healthy donors. Study at large: One earlier analysis, a look at 180 million or so T cells, found about 110 million unique TCR beta sequences. Notes on the study in general: The analysis excluded some indistinguishable V segments, including TRBV6-2 and TRBV6-3. Donors belonging to an Asian-associated ancestry cluster reportedly showed fewer N-insertions in productive TCRs than the roughly 670-donor mean, according to what a later analysis found.

The PCR had 60 Vbeta and 13 Jbeta primers. Only in-frame clones appear in the TCRdb table, and some are missing; sequencing was by immunoSEQ multiplex PCR. The sample records around 190,000 clones, roughly 74% being singletons. A word on this clone: Its specificity is unknown.

Each donor was healthy, and each was a bone marrow donor. CDR1 and CDR2 (germline): SGHRS, YFSETQ. This CDR3 is built from 16 residues. Trimming cost V 0 bases and J 0 bases, with 7 bases left between them. Sample: PBMCs. The chain combines TRBV5-1 with TRBJ1-6; D gene unclear. The source is a female donor in good health and CMV-seronegative. CDR3 region: CASSLGESSYNSPLHF. The CDR3 DNA reads TGCGCCAGCAGCTTGGGAGAGAGCTCCTATAATTCACCCCTCCACTTT.